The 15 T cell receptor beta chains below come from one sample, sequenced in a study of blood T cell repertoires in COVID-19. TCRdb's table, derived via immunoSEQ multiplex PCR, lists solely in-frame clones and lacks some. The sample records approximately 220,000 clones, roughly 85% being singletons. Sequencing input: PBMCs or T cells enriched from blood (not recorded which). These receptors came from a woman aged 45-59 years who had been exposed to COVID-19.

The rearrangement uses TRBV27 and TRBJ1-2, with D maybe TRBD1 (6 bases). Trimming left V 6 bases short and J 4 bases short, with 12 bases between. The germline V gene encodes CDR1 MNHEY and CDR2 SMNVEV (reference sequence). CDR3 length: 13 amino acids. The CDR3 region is CASRSTGFYGYTF. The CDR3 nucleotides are TGTGCCAGCAGATCTACAGGGTTCTATGGCTACACCTTC.

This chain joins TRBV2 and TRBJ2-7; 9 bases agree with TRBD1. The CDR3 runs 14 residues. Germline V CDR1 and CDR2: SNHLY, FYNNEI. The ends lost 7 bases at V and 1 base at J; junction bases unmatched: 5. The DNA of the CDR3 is TGTGCCAGCACCAAGGGGACAGGGTCCTACGAGCAGTACTTC. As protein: CASTKGTGSYEQYF.

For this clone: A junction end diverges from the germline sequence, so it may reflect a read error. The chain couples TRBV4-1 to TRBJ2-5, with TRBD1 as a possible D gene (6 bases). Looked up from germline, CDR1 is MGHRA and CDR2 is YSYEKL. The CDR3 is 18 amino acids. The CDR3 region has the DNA TGCGCCAGCAGCCAAGATCCCAAGGACAGTTGGGCCCAAGAGGCCCAGTACTTC. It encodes CASSQDPKDSWAQEAQYF.

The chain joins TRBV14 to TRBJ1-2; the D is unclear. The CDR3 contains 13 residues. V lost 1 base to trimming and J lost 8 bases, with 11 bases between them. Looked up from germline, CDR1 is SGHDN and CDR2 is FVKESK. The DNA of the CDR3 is TGTGCCAGCAGCCAAGTTCGGGGATGGGGCTACACCTTC. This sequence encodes CASSQVRGWGYTF.

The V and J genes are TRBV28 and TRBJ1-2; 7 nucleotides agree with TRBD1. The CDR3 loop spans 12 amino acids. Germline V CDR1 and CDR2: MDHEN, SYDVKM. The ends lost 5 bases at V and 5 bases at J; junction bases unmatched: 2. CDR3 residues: CASSRQGYGYTF. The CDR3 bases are TGTGCCAGCAGTCGACAGGGTTATGGCTACACCTTC.

CDR3 in amino acids: CASRGGNTYEQYF. The CDR3 nucleotides are TGTGCCAGCAGGGGAGGGAACACGTACGAGCAGTACTTC. The chain is built from TRBV6-6 and TRBJ2-7; 7 bases fit TRBD2. Trimming at V came to 6 bases and at J to 4 bases, leaving 6 bases not matched to a gene. Germline V CDR1 and CDR2: MNHNY, SVGAGI (reference sequence). The CDR3 spans 13 residues.

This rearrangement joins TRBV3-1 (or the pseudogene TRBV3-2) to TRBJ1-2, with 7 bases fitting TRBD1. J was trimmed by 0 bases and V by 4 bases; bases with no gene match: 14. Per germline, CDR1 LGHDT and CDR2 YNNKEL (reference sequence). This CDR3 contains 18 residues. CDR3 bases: TGTGCCAGCAGCCTACCAATGGGACAGCCGGGCCCTAACTATGGCTACACCTTC. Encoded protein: CASSLPMGQPGPNYGYTF.

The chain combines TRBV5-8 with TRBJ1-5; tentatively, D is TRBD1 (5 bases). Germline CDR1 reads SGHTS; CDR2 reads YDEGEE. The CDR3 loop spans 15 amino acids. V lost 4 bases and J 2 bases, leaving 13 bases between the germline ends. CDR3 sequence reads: CASSAGQGGNQPQHF. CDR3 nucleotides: TGTGCCAGCAGCGCTGGGCAGGGTGGCAATCAGCCCCAGCATTTT.

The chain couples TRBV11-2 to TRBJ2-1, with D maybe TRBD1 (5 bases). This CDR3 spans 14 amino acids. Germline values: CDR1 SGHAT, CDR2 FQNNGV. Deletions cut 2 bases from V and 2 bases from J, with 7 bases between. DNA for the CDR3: TGTGCCAGCAGCTTAAGCAGGGCCTACAATGAGCAGTTCTTC. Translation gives CASSLSRAYNEQFF.

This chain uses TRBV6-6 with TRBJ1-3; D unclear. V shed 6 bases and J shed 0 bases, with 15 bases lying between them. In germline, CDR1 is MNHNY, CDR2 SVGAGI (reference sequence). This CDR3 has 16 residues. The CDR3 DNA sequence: TGTGCCAGCAGACCCGGACGCCGGGACTCTGGAAACACCATATATTTT. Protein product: CASRPGRRDSGNTIYF.

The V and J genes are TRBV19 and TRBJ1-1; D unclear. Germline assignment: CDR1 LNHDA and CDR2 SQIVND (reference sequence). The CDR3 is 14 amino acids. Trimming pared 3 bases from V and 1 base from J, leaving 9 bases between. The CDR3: CASSMRGGNTEAFF. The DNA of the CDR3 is TGTGCCAGTAGTATGCGGGGAGGGAACACTGAAGCTTTCTTT.

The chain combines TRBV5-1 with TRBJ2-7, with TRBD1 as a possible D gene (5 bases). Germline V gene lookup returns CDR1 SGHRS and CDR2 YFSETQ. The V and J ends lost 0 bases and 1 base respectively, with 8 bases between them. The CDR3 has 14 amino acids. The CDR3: CASSLGQPSYEQYF. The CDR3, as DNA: TGCGCCAGCAGCTTGGGACAGCCTTCCTACGAGCAGTACTTC. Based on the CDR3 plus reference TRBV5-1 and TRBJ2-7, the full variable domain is KAGVTQTPRYLIKTRGQQVTLSCSPISGHRSVSWYQQTPGQGLQFLFEYFSETQRNKGNFPGRFSGRQFSNSRSEMNVSTLELGDSALYLCASSLGQPSYEQYFGPGTRLTVT.

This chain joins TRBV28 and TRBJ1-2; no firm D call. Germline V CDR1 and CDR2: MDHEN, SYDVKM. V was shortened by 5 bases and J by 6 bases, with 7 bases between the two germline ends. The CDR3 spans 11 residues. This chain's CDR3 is CASSLRDGYTF. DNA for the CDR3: TGTGCCAGCAGTCTACGGGATGGCTACACCTTC.

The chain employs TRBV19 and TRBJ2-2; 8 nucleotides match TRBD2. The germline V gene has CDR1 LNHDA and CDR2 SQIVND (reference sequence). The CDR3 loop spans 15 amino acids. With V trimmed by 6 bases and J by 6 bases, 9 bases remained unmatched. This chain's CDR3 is CASRRGARGAGELFF. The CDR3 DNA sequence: TGTGCCAGTAGGCGGGGGGCCCGTGGCGCCGGGGAGCTGTTTTTT.

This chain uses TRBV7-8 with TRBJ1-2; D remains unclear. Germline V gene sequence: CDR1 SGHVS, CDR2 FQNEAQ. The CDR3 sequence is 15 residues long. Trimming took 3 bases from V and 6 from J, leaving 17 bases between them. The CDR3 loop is CASSLERTAEDGYTF. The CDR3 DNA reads TGTGCCAGCAGCTTGGAAAGGACTGCCGAGGATGGCTACACCTTC.